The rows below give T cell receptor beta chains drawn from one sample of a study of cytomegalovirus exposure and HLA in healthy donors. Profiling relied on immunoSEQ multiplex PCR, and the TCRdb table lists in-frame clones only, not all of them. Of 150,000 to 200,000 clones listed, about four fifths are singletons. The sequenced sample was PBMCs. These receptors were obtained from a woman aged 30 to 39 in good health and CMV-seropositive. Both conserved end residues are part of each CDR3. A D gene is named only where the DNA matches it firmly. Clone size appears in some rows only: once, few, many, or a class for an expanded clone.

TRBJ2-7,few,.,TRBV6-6,CASTIPMRGGYEQYF,TGTGCCAGCACCATACCCATGAGGGGAGGTTACGAGCAGTACTTC
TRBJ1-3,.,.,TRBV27,CASSPGWGQENTIYF,TGTGCCAGCAGTCCGGGGTGGGGACAAGAAAACACCATATATTTT
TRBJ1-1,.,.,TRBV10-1,CASSGGRGQKNTEAFF,TGCGCCAGCAGTGGAGGACGGGGACAAAAGAACACTGAAGCTTTCTTT
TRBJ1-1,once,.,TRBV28,CASSLGSWVGAFF,TGTGCCAGCAGTTTGGGCAGTTGGGTGGGAGCTTTCTTT
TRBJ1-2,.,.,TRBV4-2,CASSLPSGLSNYGYTF,TGTGCCAGCAGCCTCCCGTCGGGGTTATCAAACTATGGCTACACCTTC
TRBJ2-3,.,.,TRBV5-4,CASTLLGGGISDTQYF,TGTGCCAGCACCCTACTGGGTGGGGGCATAAGTGATACGCAGTATTTT
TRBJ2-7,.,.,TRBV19,CASSIATALSYEQYF,TGTGCCAGTAGTATAGCAACAGCTCTCTCCTACGAGCAGTACTTC
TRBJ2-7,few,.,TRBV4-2,CASSHSPSTGTHEQYF,TGTGCCAGCAGCCACTCACCAAGCACAGGGACCCACGAGCAGTACTTC
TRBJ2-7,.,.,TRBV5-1,CASSLGNRVSSYEQYF,TGCGCCAGCAGCTTGGGTAACAGGGTCTCCTCCTACGAGCAGTACTTC
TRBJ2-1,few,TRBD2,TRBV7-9,CASSFGTSLAYNEQFF,TGTGCCAGCAGCTTCGGGACTAGCCTTGCCTACAATGAGCAGTTCTTC
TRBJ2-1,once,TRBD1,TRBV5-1,CASRRTGGFNEQFF,TGCGCCAGCAGAAGGACAGGGGGCTTCAATGAGCAGTTCTTC
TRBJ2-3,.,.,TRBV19,CASSRTRTDHTDTQYF,TGTGCCAGTAGTAGGACCCGGACAGATCACACAGATACGCAGTATTTT
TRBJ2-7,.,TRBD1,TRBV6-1,CASSLGQGDYEQYF,TGTGCCAGCAGCTTAGGACAGGGGGACTACGAGCAGTACTTC
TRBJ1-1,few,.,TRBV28,CASSFTGGTEAFF,TGTGCCAGCAGTTTCACCGGGGGTACTGAAGCTTTCTTT
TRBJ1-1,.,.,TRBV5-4,CASSPRGNTEAFF,TGTGCCAGCAGTCCCCGGGGTAACACTGAAGCTTTCTTT
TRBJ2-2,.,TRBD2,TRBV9,CASSVVSSGRTGELFF,TGTGCCAGCAGCGTAGTCTCTAGCGGGAGGACCGGGGAGCTGTTTTTT
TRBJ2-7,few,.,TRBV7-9,CASSADLTVREQYF,TGTGCCAGCAGCGCAGACCTTACCGTGAGGGAGCAGTACTTC
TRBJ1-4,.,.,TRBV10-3,CAISDFVRGDNEKLFF,TGTGCCATCAGTGATTTCGTGCGGGGCGATAATGAAAAACTGTTTTTT
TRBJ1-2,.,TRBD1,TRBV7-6,CASSVTGGAGGYTF,TGTGCCAGCAGCGTTACAGGGGGCGCGGGTGGCTACACCTTC
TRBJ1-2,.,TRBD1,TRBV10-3,CAISEFIGTATYGYTF,TGTGCCATCAGTGAGTTCATTGGGACAGCGACATATGGCTACACCTTC
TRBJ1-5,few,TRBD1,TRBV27,CASSLATGSHQPQHF,TGTGCCAGCAGTTTAGCGACAGGGTCCCATCAGCCCCAGCATTTT
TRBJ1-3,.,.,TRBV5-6,CASSRTGNTIYF,TGTGCCAGCAGCCGAACAGGGAACACCATATATTTT
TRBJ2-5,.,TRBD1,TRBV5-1,CASSPDRGPRETQYF,TGCGCCAGCAGCCCGGACAGGGGGCCCCGGGAGACCCAGTACTTC
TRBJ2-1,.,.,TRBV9,CASSASQGRVLQFF,TGTGCCAGCAGCGCATCACAGGGACGCGTATTGCAGTTCTTC
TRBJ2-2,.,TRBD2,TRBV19,CASSLGGSSTGELFF,TGTGCCAGTAGTCTGGGCGGGAGTAGCACCGGGGAGCTGTTTTTT
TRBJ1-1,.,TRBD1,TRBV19,CASSIAAPRTGAFF,TGTGCCAGTAGTATAGCGGCCCCCCGGACAGGAGCTTTCTTT
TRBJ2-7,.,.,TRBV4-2,CASSQAARLREQYF,TGTGCCAGCAGCCAAGCTGCTAGGTTACGGGAGCAGTACTTC
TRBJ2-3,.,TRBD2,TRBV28,CASTTFGLAGGPGTDTQYF,TGTGCCAGCACCACCTTCGGACTAGCGGGAGGGCCGGGCACAGATACGCAGTATTTT
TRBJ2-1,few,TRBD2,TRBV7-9,CASSLAPSSGGHNEQFF,TGTGCCAGCAGCTTAGCCCCTTCTAGCGGGGGGCACAATGAGCAGTTCTTC